This entry lists 15 T cell receptor beta chains sequenced from one sample in a study of blood T cell repertoires in COVID-19. Data came from immunoSEQ multiplex PCR; TCRdb stores just in-frame clones and leaves some out. There are about 76,000 clones in the sample; roughly 91% occur only once, and around 0.96% lies in the top ten. Sequenced input: peripheral blood. The receptors originated from a woman between 50 and 59 years old in a cohort sampled during active COVID-19.

The chain combines TRBV18 with TRBJ1-2; D gene unclear. Germline V lookup: CDR1 KGHSH, CDR2 LQKENI. The CDR3 consists of 14 residues. The V gene lost 2 bases and the J gene lost 3 bases, with 10 bases spanning the gap. For the CDR3, the DNA is TGTGCCAGCTCACCAGGGGAGGAATACTATGGCTACACCTTC. This sequence encodes CASSPGEEYYGYTF.

This chain links TRBV5-1 with TRBJ2-3; the match to TRBD2 covers 9 bases. The CDR3 is 17 residues long. The germline CDR1 and CDR2 sequences are SGHRS and YFSETQ. J gave up 1 base and V 4 bases, and 10 bases lay outside the gene matches. The CDR3 region has the DNA TGCGCCAGCAGCCTACCGTTAGCGGGAGCGGGCACAGATACGCAGTATTTT. Protein: CASSLPLAGAGTDTQYF.

The chain carries TRBV5-1 and TRBJ1-1; TRBD1 might be the D (5 bases). This CDR3 is built from 15 residues. The V end lost 2 bases, the J end lost 4 bases, and 15 bases lay between the germline ends. Germline V gene data show CDR1 as SGHRS and CDR2 as YFSETQ. In nucleotides, the CDR3 is TGCGCCAGCAGCTTAACCCAGGGAGGGGTCACTGAAGCTTTCTTT. Translating gives CASSLTQGGVTEAFF.

This clone was detected once. The chain employs TRBV7-2 and TRBJ2-3; 9 bases match TRBD2. This CDR3 is built from 17 residues. The germline V gene encodes CDR1 SGHTA and CDR2 FQGNSA. The junction had 15 bases not matched to a gene; V was cut back by 4 bases and J by 7 bases. The CDR3 nucleotides read TGTGCCAGCAGCTCCCTGCGGGCGGGAGGGTCGGTGAATACGCAGTATTTT. Its protein is CASSSLRAGGSVNTQYF. The variable domain in full, with the rest retrieved from reference TRBV7-2 and TRBJ2-3, is GAGVSQSPSNKVTEKGKDVELRCDPISGHTALYWYRQSLGQGLEFLIYFQGNSAPDKSGLPSDRFSAERTGGSVSTLTIQRTQQEDSAVYLCASSSLRAGGSVNTQYFGPGTRLTVL.

The V and J genes are TRBV3-1 (or the pseudogene TRBV3-2) and TRBJ1-2; maybe TRBD1 (6 bases). This CDR3 comprises 15 residues. Germline CDR1 reads LGHDT; CDR2 reads YNNKEL (reference sequence). Trimming pared 1 base from V and 6 bases from J, leaving 15 bases between. The CDR3 bases are TGTGCCAGCAGCCAAGCCCCCGGGACAAGGAATGGCTACACCTTC. Amino acid sequence: CASSQAPGTRNGYTF.

The chain links TRBV7-9 to TRBJ2-1; maybe TRBD2 (5 bases). Germline CDR1 is SEHNR and CDR2 is FQNEAQ (reference sequence). The CDR3 is made up of 15 amino acids. Trimming left V 5 bases short and J 3 bases short, with 14 bases between. CDR3 region: CASSPGFAIYNEQFF. CDR3 sequence (DNA): TGTGCCAGCAGCCCGGGGTTCGCCATCTACAATGAGCAGTTCTTC.

This sequence joins TRBV11-2 and TRBJ2-5, with D perhaps matching TRBD2 (6 bases). Germline V gives CDR1 SGHAT, CDR2 FQNNGV. The V end was cut by 1 base, the J end by 1 base, with 13 bases between. CDR3 length: 16 amino acids. DNA for the CDR3: TGTGCCAGCAGCTTAGGAGGCGGGGCAGCCCAAGAGACCCAGTACTTC. This encodes CASSLGGGAAQETQYF.

The chain carries TRBV18 and TRBJ1-1; D unresolved. The CDR3 has 15 amino acids. Per the germline V gene, CDR1 is KGHSH and CDR2 is LQKENI. Trimming left V 1 base short and J 3 bases short, with 12 bases between. The CDR3 sequence is CASSPRSDIYTEAFF. The CDR3 DNA reads TGTGCCAGCTCACCACGATCCGACATTTACACTGAAGCTTTCTTT.

The chain uses TRBV2 and TRBJ2-5; 8 nucleotides line up with TRBD1. Germline loops: CDR1 SNHLY, CDR2 FYNNEI. The CDR3 extends over 15 amino acids. V dropped 6 bases and J dropped 2; count of bases not matched to a gene: 8. For the CDR3, the DNA is TGTGCCAGCAGCGCAACAGGGGGAACTCAAGAGACCCAGTACTTC. Its protein is CASSATGGTQETQYF.

This clone was detected only once. The chain carries TRBV7-6 and TRBJ2-3; a weak D match, TRBD2 (6 bases). The CDR3 has 16 amino acids. Germline values: CDR1 SGHVS, CDR2 FNYEAQ. V lost 8 bases, J lost 3 bases, and 21 bases lay in between. The chain's CDR3 is CASSSSGGVQTDTQYF. DNA for the CDR3: TGTGCCAGCTCCTCCAGCGGCGGGGTTCAGACAGATACGCAGTATTTT.

The J gene is TRBJ1-1, the V gene TRBV12-3 or TRBV12-4, with no clear D. Between the trimmed V and J ends, which lost 5 bases and 0 bases, there was a span of 7 bases. This CDR3 is built from 13 residues. The CDR3 is CASSLGVNTEAFF. The DNA of the CDR3 is TGTGCCAGCAGTCTCGGGGTGAACACTGAAGCTTTCTTT.

The genes are TRBV7-9 and TRBJ2-7; 10 nucleotides line up with TRBD2. Germline assignment: CDR1 SEHNR and CDR2 FQNEAQ (reference sequence). CDR3 length: 13 residues. The ends lost 7 bases at V and 5 bases at J; junction bases unmatched: 5. The CDR3 loop is CASIPSGRDEQYF. The CDR3 DNA reads TGTGCCAGCATTCCTAGCGGGAGAGACGAGCAGTACTTC.

The chain is built from TRBV28 and TRBJ2-7, with D possibly matching TRBD2 (6 bases). V gave up 8 bases and J gave up 3 bases, with 17 bases separating them. Germline V gene lookup returns CDR1 MDHEN and CDR2 SYDVKM. This CDR3 region has 14 residues. The CDR3 DNA reads as TGTGCCAGCCCTGCGCCGGGAGTCGACTACGAGCAGTACTTC. It translates to CASPAPGVDYEQYF.

In DNA form, the CDR3 reads TGTGCCAGCAGCTTTTTAAGAGGGACAGGCAACTATGGCTACACCTTC. Encoded protein: CASSFLRGTGNYGYTF. The chain employs TRBV11-3 and TRBJ1-2, with 8 positions matching TRBD1. Trimming took 3 bases from V and 2 from J; bases not matched to a gene: 8. CDR1 SGHNT and CDR2 YENEEA come from the germline V gene. This CDR3 spans 16 amino acids.

This clone showed up just once. The genes are TRBV5-4 and TRBJ1-4; D call uncertain. With 0 bases removed from V and 7 bases from J, the gap between germline ends came to 4 bases. The CDR3 is made up of 12 amino acids. In germline, CDR1 is SGHNT, CDR2 YYREEE (reference sequence). CDR3 sequence: CASSLDGEKLFF. The CDR3 DNA is TGTGCCAGCAGCTTGGACGGTGAAAAACTGTTTTTT. Full variable domain (remainder filled in from reference TRBV5-4 and TRBJ1-4): ETGVTQSPTHLIKTRGQQVTLRCSSQSGHNTVSWYQQALGQGPQFIFQYYREEENGRGNFPPRFSGLQFPNYSSELNVNALELDDSALYLCASSLDGEKLFFGSGTQLSVL.